The subject of this entry is one TCR beta chain. Its antigen is not known. The sample comes from a study of breast tumors, draining lymph nodes, adjacent tissues. Overall study findings and caveats: Compared with lymph nodes, tumors were less diverse; compared with nontumor tissue, more. Data fit most tumor T cells coming from lymph node, expanding in tumor. Luminal-like breast cancer showed significantly higher tumor–nontumor repertoire similarity than basal-like.

The CDR3 contains 14 residues. Germline V CDR1 and CDR2: MGHRA, YSYEKL. Trimming cost V 4 bases and J 4 bases; bases outside gene matches: 5. Each CDR3 protein gets one entry after TCRdb re-called the multiplex PCR reads with MiXCR. The repertoire holds approximately 40,000 distinct CDR3 sequences, with 35% to 40% as singletons. Sequencing was performed on breast tumor tissue. The source is a female donor with breast cancer. Some clones in this sample may be carry-over from other donors' samples. The chain employs TRBV4-1 and TRBJ1-2; 8 bases are a match to TRBD1. CDR3 sequence (DNA): TGCGCCAGCAGCCGAAGTACAGGGGGCTATGGCTACACCTTC. Amino acid sequence: CASSRSTGGYGYTF.